This record concerns one T cell receptor (beta chain) sequence. A few counts support this clonotype. This clone's antigen is unknown. Base qualities are missing; no much larger clone stands one base away. A case-control design nested within a healthcare worker cohort in London, UK, was used, with weekly nasopharyngeal swab PCR tests and blood sampling performed. Healthcare workers were recruited during the week of the UK lockdown, between 23 and 31 March 2020, and followed weekly for up to roughly 15 weeks. This sample was taken from a study of early T cells in non-severe SARS-CoV-2 infection (dated by TCRdb to the early 2020s). Broadly, across the study: Bulk RNA from unsorted whole blood was used for TCR sequencing, so alpha and beta chains could not be paired. Broader findings and caveats from the paper: VDJdb matching was skewed toward anti-spike CD8 responses, so virus-specific expansions were likely underestimated and private and CD4 specificities were missed.

CDR1 and CDR2 are read off the germline V gene as SGHTA and FQGNSA. Trimming takes 5 bases from V and 0 bases from J, and the germline ends sit 13 bases apart. The CDR3, cysteine through phenylalanine, is 16 amino acids long. The sequence is cut down to CDR3 DNA, 48 bases in frame from base 1. The method was 5' RACE. These reads were obtained on a NextSeq 500. Unique molecular identifiers were attached to individual cDNA molecules in the TCR library protocol so that sequencing error and PCR bias could be corrected. Sequencing covered both TCR alpha and beta chains, and within each sample the abundances of alpha and beta sequences were tightly co-correlated. From the authors' description of their analysis: Decombinator V4 was used to perform V gene, J gene and CDR3 annotation of TCR sequences. TCRs were defined as expanded if a significant change between any two time points was detected under a Poisson model with p below 0.0001. TCR abundances were normalised to the total number of TCRs sequenced in each sample and reported as counts per million. TRAV1-2 paired with TRAJ12, TRAJ20 or TRAJ33 defined MAIT TCRs, while TRAV10 paired with TRAJ18 defined iNKT TCRs. VDJdb, accessed 1 November 2021, was searched for CMV, EBV and SARS-CoV-2 annotated TCRs, excluding TCRs annotated for multiple antigens. The public reads were quality trimmed at Q25 with fastp and then assembled into clones with MiXCR by TCRdb, keeping productive beta chains. CDR3 protein sequences are deduplicated, and each keeps its most common genes and DNA. TCRdb's processing, not the study's, gives the V and J calls here. The table for this sample lists about 66,000 distinct CDR3 sequences; about 13% of them were counted only once. In total, the top ten clones hold almost 8.5% of the sample.

The V and J genes are TRBV7-2 and TRBJ2-2; the D gene is possibly TRBD1 or TRBD2, with 6 bases matching each. The sample consisted of whole blood. The sequence was collected from an adult who was a healthcare worker with PCR-confirmed SARS-CoV-2 infection or an uninfected control (not recorded which). This receptor has the CDR3 CASSLGGGPNTGELFF. The DNA is TGTGCCAGCAGCCTGGGGGGCGGACCGAACACCGGGGAGCTGTTTTTT.